This T cell receptor beta chain was recorded in a study of T cell responses to AZD1222 COVID-19 vaccine. The CDR3 is 15 amino acids. The ends were cut back, 2 bases at V and 6 bases at J, with 14 bases in the middle. The germline V gene has CDR1 KGHSH and CDR2 LQKENI. The data were produced by immunoSEQ multiplex PCR, yet TCRdb's version contains in-frame clones alone and is incomplete. The sample has about 100,000 clones; about 88% are singletons. The chain links TRBV18 to TRBJ1-5; D is unresolved. Sequencing used peripheral blood, obtained on day 0 of AZD1222 vaccination. The source of this sequence is an adult in good health. The CDR3 DNA reads TGTGCCAGCTCACCAGTACCGGCAATTCTTCAGCCCCAGCATTTT. It yields the protein CASSPVPAILQPQHF. Together with reference TRBV18 and TRBJ1-5, the CDR3 gives the full variable domain: NAGVMQNPRHLVRRRGQEARLRCSPMKGHSHVYWYRQLPEEGLKFMVYLQKENIIDESGMPKERFSAEFPKEGPSILRIQQVVRGDSAAYFCASSPVPAILQPQHFGDGTRLSIL.